The 2 T cell receptor beta chains reported below all come from one sample, sequenced in a study of blood T cell repertoires in COVID-19. Repertoires were generated with immunoSEQ multiplex PCR, while TCRdb's copy carries only in-frame clones and drops some. Of around 250,000 clones listed, over 75% are singletons. Input material: peripheral blood. All receptors come from a human donor in a cohort sampled during active COVID-19.

The chain combines TRBV6-4 with TRBJ2-4, with TRBD2 matching 8 bases. CDR3 length: 16 amino acids. With V trimmed by 6 bases and J by 0 bases, 7 bases remained unmatched. Germline assignment: CDR1 MRHNA and CDR2 SNTAGT. DNA of the CDR3: TGTGCCAGCAGCACTAGCGGAAATATAGCCAAAAACATTCAGTACTTC. Encoded protein: CASSTSGNIAKNIQYF.

The chain is built from TRBV6-5 and TRBJ2-7; maybe TRBD1 (6 bases). Trimming shortened V by 0 bases and J by 2 bases, and 14 bases separated the two germline ends. Germline loops: CDR1 MNHEY, CDR2 SVGAGI. This CDR3 has 16 residues. This chain's CDR3 is CASSYSGAGPTYEQYF. CDR3 nucleotide sequence: TGTGCCAGCAGTTACTCGGGGGCCGGGCCGACCTACGAGCAGTACTTC.